This T cell receptor beta chain was recovered during a study of blood T cell repertoires in COVID-19. Assay: immunoSEQ multiplex PCR; the TCRdb copy retains only in-frame clones and omits some. The sample consists of about 110,000 clones, roughly four fifths of them appearing once. The V end was cut by 3 bases, the J end by 4 bases, with 9 bases between. The CDR3 contains 13 residues. This clone was detected only a few times. The sample consisted of peripheral blood. The clonotype comes from a woman aged 55-70 years with acute or convalescent COVID-19. The gene calls are TRBV12-3 or TRBV12-4 and TRBJ1-2; unclear D gene. The CDR3 is CASSFTSGYGYTF. CDR3 DNA: TGTGCCAGCAGTTTCACGTCAGGCTATGGCTACACCTTC.